Below, one TCR beta chain is given with its context. Its antigen remains unknown. The CDR3 extends over 15 amino acids. Trimming removed 3 bases from V and 2 bases from J, with 12 bases in between. CDR1 and CDR2 (germline): MDHEN, SYDVKM. The record originates from a study of OX40 agonist ivuxolimab in advanced cancers. Findings and caveats of the study: Fewer expanded clones were found on average in CD4+ than in CD8+ T cells.

Method: immunoSEQ multiplex PCR; TCRdb's copy keeps in-frame clones and lacks some. The sample lists about 83,000 clones, more than 80% occurring once. This rearrangement joins TRBV28 to TRBJ2-3; a weak D match, TRBD2 (5 bases). The receptor was isolated from an adult with an advanced solid tumor such as melanoma, head and neck, liver or kidney cancer. The source material was CD4+ or CD8+ T cells sorted from blood, sampled in a trial of the OX40 agonist ivuxolimab. DNA of the CDR3: TGTGCCAGCAGTTTGAGGGCAGTAATCACAGATACGCAGTATTTT. The encoded protein is CASSLRAVITDTQYF. The variable domain in full, with the rest retrieved from reference TRBV28 and TRBJ2-3, is DVKVTQSSRYLVKRTGEKVFLECVQDMDHENMFWYRQDPGLGLRLIYFSYDVKMKEKGDIPEGYSVSREKKERFSLILESASTNQTSMYLCASSLRAVITDTQYFGPGTRLTVL.